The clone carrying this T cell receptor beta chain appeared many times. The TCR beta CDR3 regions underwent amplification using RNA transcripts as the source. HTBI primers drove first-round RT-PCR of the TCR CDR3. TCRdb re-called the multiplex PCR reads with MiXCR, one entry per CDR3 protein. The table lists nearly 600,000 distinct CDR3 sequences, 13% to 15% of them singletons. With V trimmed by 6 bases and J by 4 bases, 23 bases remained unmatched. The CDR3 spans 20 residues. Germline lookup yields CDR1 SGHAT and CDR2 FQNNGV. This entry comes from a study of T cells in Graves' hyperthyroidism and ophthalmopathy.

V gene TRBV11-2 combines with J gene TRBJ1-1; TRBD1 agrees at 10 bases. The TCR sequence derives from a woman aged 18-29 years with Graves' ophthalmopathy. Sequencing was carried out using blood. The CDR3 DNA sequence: TGTGCCAGCAGACCAATTAGAATTAGGTTCGGGGGACAGGGGAGCACTGAAGCTTTCTTT. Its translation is CASRPIRIRFGGQGSTEAFF.